Detailed here is one TCR beta chain. The antigen it recognizes is unknown. No base qualities exist here, and no much larger clone lies one base off it. This entry belongs to a study of blood T cells in healthy people across ages (dated by TCRdb to about 2015). Turning to the overall study: In model experiments, template switching captured about one uniquely barcoded TCR beta cDNA molecule for every two T cells. Four age groups were formed from the donors: young (average 16 years), middle-aged (approximately 40), aged (roughly 59) and long-lived (around 80). Using deep sequencing normalized with unique cDNA molecular identifiers, the study measured how TCR beta repertoire diversity changes with age. The study analyzed two additional independent replicas of 1 million unique cDNA reads from the same blood draw for two donors, one aged 18 to 29 and one aged 80 or older. To avoid experimental bias, donors of different ages were randomly spread across the sequencing lanes.

Donors were roughly 40 systemically healthy Caucasian individuals from Russia aged roughly 6 to 95 years. Approximately 9.3 milliliters of peripheral blood were drawn from each donor into EDTA-treated Vacutainer tubes. PBMCs were isolated by Ficoll-Paque density-gradient centrifugation, with at least 7 million obtained per sample. Total RNA was extracted from PBMCs with Trizol reagent, with at least 6 micrograms obtained per sample. Naive CD45RAhigh/CD27high T cell percentages were measured by flow cytometry on a PBMC aliquot from every donor. From the cysteine through the phenylalanine, the CDR3 covers 14 amino acids. Just CDR3 DNA is preserved here, 42 bases in frame from base 1. The V end gives up 10 bases and the J end 0 bases, leaving 6 bases in the junction not matched to a gene. General study outcomes and caveats: Observed TCR beta diversity per million T cells fell roughly linearly with age, and a significant reduction was already apparent by age roughly 40. Total diversity estimates from one million sequenced T cells were considered lower bounds and underestimates. Compared with the aged group, more naive CD4+ T cells, fewer expanded clones and increased TCR diversity were shown by the long-lived group, suggesting age selection. Because the CMV infection status of the donors was unknown, age-related changes in expanded clonotypes may potentially have been confounded. There was a strong correlation between observed TCR beta diversity and the percentage of naive T cells measured by flow cytometry. Since profiling was done on bulk unsorted PBMCs, naive and antigen-experienced compartments could not be conclusively compared.

Library prep was done by 5' RACE. The run used an Illumina HiSeq 2500. A second PCR of roughly 6 to 12 cycles was run with a J-beta primer mix and a sample-barcoded 5' primer. Each TCR beta cDNA molecule received a unique molecular identifier from a template-switch 5' adaptor carrying 12 random nucleotides. Each sample yielded at least 2.5 million CDR3-containing paired-end reads. First-strand cDNA was synthesized from all RNA with the Mint cDNA synthesis kit, primed by a TRBC-specific oligonucleotide. Following uracil-DNA glycosylase treatment, a first 18-cycle PCR with universal primers M1SS and BC2_uni_R was performed on all cDNA. The study's own analysis went as follows. Normalization of each sample was performed by random selection of 1 million high-quality reads, each carrying a distinct molecular identifier. Reads with shared molecular identifiers were discarded instead of being binned into consensus sequences. MiTCR, set to a Q25 quality threshold and the strictest error-elimination algorithm, was used for CDR3 identification, clonotype clustering and error correction. A nonparametric unseen species model with Euler transformation was used to estimate lower-bound total TCR beta diversity. TCRdb passed the public sequencing reads through fastp at Q25 and MiXCR, retaining productive beta sequences. Each entry merges the rows of one CDR3 protein and shows their most common DNA and genes. None of the V and J calls come from the authors' own analysis; TCRdb made them. The sample table holds some 750,000 distinct CDR3 sequences, of which about 20% were seen once. Together, the top ten hold roughly a fifth of the sample.

The V gene is TRBV12-3 or TRBV12-4 and the J gene is TRBJ2-3; a stretch of 8 junction bases matches TRBD2. Sequenced: blood. The TCR comes from a man between 65 and 79 years old in good health. The nucleotides are TGTGCCATCCAGCGGGGGCCTAGCACAGATACGCAGTATTTT. This encodes CAIQRGPSTDTQYF.